These T cell receptor beta chains were read from a single sample in a study of OX40 agonist ivuxolimab in advanced cancers. Using immunoSEQ multiplex PCR, the repertoire was profiled, and TCRdb retains in-frame clones only, with some absent. The sample has about 120,000 clones, 80% to 90% seen once. The starting material was CD4+ or CD8+ T cells sorted from blood, obtained in a trial of the OX40 agonist ivuxolimab. The source is an adult with an advanced solid tumor such as melanoma, head and neck, liver or kidney cancer. Both conserved end residues are part of each CDR3. The D gene is left open where the match is weak. Where a row states a size, it is once, few, many or the class of an expanded clone; other rows omit it.

clone_size	v_call	d_call	j_call	cdr3_nt	cdr3_aa
NA	TRBV29-1	NA	TRBJ1-3	TGCAGCGTTCGGGGGCTTGGCGGAAACACCATATATTTT	CSVRGLGGNTIYF
NA	TRBV5-1	NA	TRBJ2-5	TGCGCCAGCAGCTTCGCGGGGCAAGAGACCCAGTACTTC	CASSFAGQETQYF
NA	TRBV9	NA	TRBJ1-3	TGTGCCAGCAGCGTAGACCAGGCTGGAAACACCATATATTTT	CASSVDQAGNTIYF
NA	TRBV28	NA	TRBJ2-4	TGTGCCAGCAGTTTCTACCAAGCCAAAAACATTCAGTACTTC	CASSFYQAKNIQYF
NA	TRBV7-2	TRBD1	TRBJ2-7	TGTGCCAGCAGCCCCCGACAGGGGGCCTCCGAGCAGTACTTC	CASSPRQGASEQYF
NA	TRBV5-5	NA	TRBJ2-3	TGTGCCAGCAGCTTCTCTCTACCCAGCACAGATACGCAGTATTTT	CASSFSLPSTDTQYF
NA	TRBV7-2	NA	TRBJ2-7	TGTGCCAGCAGCTTAGGTCGGGGTATGGCCTCCTACGAGCAGTACTTC	CASSLGRGMASYEQYF
NA	TRBV7-2	TRBD1	TRBJ2-5	TGTGCCAGCAGCCACGGACAGGTGAAGACCCAGTACTTC	CASSHGQVKTQYF
NA	TRBV4-1	NA	TRBJ1-1	TGCGCCAGCAGCCAAGTTAGAGGGAGGGCGAACACTGAAGCTTTCTTT	CASSQVRGRANTEAFF
NA	TRBV5-8	TRBD1	TRBJ2-3	TGTGCCAGCAGCTCCCGGGACAGTGTTGTCACAGATACGCAGTATTTT	CASSSRDSVVTDTQYF
NA	TRBV5-6	NA	TRBJ1-1	TGTGCCAGCAGCTCCGACCCGAACACTGAAGCTTTCTTT	CASSSDPNTEAFF
NA	TRBV10-2	NA	TRBJ2-1	TGCGCCAGCAGTGATGCCTGGACCTACAATGAGCAGTTCTTC	CASSDAWTYNEQFF
NA	TRBV6-5	TRBD1	TRBJ1-2	TGTGCCAGCAGTGAAGGGGGCTCTGGCTACACCTTC	CASSEGGSGYTF
NA	TRBV5-1	TRBD1	TRBJ1-3	TGCGCCAGCAGCCTAGGACAGGGAGGAGCTGGAAACACCATATATTTT	CASSLGQGGAGNTIYF
few	TRBV2	NA	TRBJ2-2	TGTGCCAGCAGCTCTCTGAGACTTAACACCGGGGAGCTGTTTTTT	CASSSLRLNTGELFF
NA	TRBV10-2	NA	TRBJ2-2	TGCGCCAGCAGTGTCCCGGGCCTCGGGGAGCTGTTTTTT	CASSVPGLGELFF
NA	TRBV7-2	NA	TRBJ1-3	TGTGCCAGCAGCTTAGTGGGGGGGAACACCATATATTTT	CASSLVGGNTIYF
NA	TRBV7-2	NA	TRBJ1-6	TGTGCCAGCAGCCTCCGTTGGATGGGTTCACCCCTCCACTTT	CASSLRWMGSPLHF
NA	TRBV19	NA	TRBJ2-2	TGTGCCAGTTGGGGGCTCGGGGAGCTGTTTTTT	CASWGLGELFF
NA	TRBV6-5	TRBD1	TRBJ2-7	TGTGCCAGCAGTTATTCCGGACAGGGGCTCCACGAGCAGTACTTC	CASSYSGQGLHEQYF
NA	TRBV19	NA	TRBJ1-6	TGTGCCAGTACTCAAGGGGGTTCCTATAATTCACCCCTCCACTTT	CASTQGGSYNSPLHF
NA	TRBV29-1	NA	TRBJ1-5	TGCAGCGTTGTAGCGGGAAACGCCAATCAGCCCCAGCATTTT	CSVVAGNANQPQHF
NA	TRBV2	NA	TRBJ1-2	TGTGCCAGCGTTCAGGGCTATGGCTACACCTTC	CASVQGYGYTF
NA	TRBV5-4	NA	TRBJ1-3	TGTGCCAGCAGCACGGGAGGAGGAAACACCATATATTTT	CASSTGGGNTIYF
once	TRBV5-1	TRBD1	TRBJ2-7	TGCGCCAGCAGCTCGGGACAGGGTGGTGAGCAGTACTTC	CASSSGQGGEQYF
NA	TRBV2	NA	TRBJ1-1	TGTGCCAGCAAAACCGGGAGGTACACTGAAGCTTTCTTT	CASKTGRYTEAFF
NA	TRBV4-3	TRBD2	TRBJ2-7	TGCGCCAGCAGCCAAGATCCATTTGGACTAGACTCCTACGAGCAGTACTTC	CASSQDPFGLDSYEQYF
NA	TRBV19	NA	TRBJ1-5	TGTGCCAGTAGTATGGGTGAGCTTCAGCCCCAGCATTTT	CASSMGELQPQHF
NA	TRBV7-2	TRBD2	TRBJ2-1	TGTGCCAGCAGCTTAGGTAGCGGGGGCCTTTACGAGCAGTTCTTC	CASSLGSGGLYEQFF
NA	TRBV19	NA	TRBJ2-1	TGTGCCAGTAGTGCCCGTTACAATGAGCAGTTCTTC	CASSARYNEQFF
NA	TRBV28	NA	TRBJ2-7	TGTGCCAGCAGATTACCCGGGTCCCCGCAGTACTTC	CASRLPGSPQYF
NA	TRBV18	NA	TRBJ2-3	TGTGCCAGCTCACCACCTAGCACAGATACGCAGTATTTT	CASSPPSTDTQYF
NA	TRBV15	NA	TRBJ1-1	TGTGCCACCAGCAGAGAGCTCAGTGAAGCTTTCTTT	CATSRELSEAFF
NA	TRBV19	TRBD1	TRBJ1-4	TGTGCCACCAGAGGGGACAGGCTGGGGAAACTGTTTTTT	CATRGDRLGKLFF
once	TRBV5-1	TRBD1	TRBJ2-3	TGCGCCAGCAGCTTTGGACAGGGGGCTTCAGATACGCAGTATTTT	CASSFGQGASDTQYF
NA	TRBV18	NA	TRBJ1-1	TGTGCCACCTCACGAGGGAACACTGAAGCTTTCTTT	CATSRGNTEAFF
NA	TRBV9	TRBD2	TRBJ2-3	TGTGCCAGCAGCGTAGGGCGGGGGGGCGACACAGATACGCAGTATTTT	CASSVGRGGDTDTQYF
NA	TRBV7-2	NA	TRBJ2-3	TGTGCCAGCAGCTTAGGGGGTACTAGCACAGATACGCAGTATTTT	CASSLGGTSTDTQYF
NA	TRBV5-1	NA	TRBJ2-7	TGCGCCAGCAGCTTGGCCGTCAACAGGGACTACGAGCAGTACTTC	CASSLAVNRDYEQYF
NA	TRBV28	NA	TRBJ1-2	TGTGCCAGCAGTGCCCCCTATGGCTACACCTTC	CASSAPYGYTF
NA	TRBV4-1	TRBD2	TRBJ2-3	TGCGCCAGCAGCCACAGAGATGCCCCGGGACTAGCGGGGGGGCCGGGCACAGATACGCAGTATTTT	CASSHRDAPGLAGGPGTDTQYF
NA	TRBV19	TRBD1	TRBJ2-3	TGTGCCAGCCGGGACAGCCAAATAGATACGCAGTATTTT	CASRDSQIDTQYF
NA	TRBV28	NA	TRBJ2-7	TGTGCCAGCAGTTTACTTACCTACGAGCAGTACTTC	CASSLLTYEQYF
NA	TRBV30	TRBD2	TRBJ2-1	TGTGCCTGGAGGCGGGGGGCTACCCTCCATGAGCAGTTCTTC	CAWRRGATLHEQFF
NA	TRBV7-2	NA	TRBJ2-3	TGTGCCAGCAGCTTAGCTAGGATCACAGATACGCAGTATTTT	CASSLARITDTQYF
NA	TRBV7-2	NA	TRBJ1-5	TGTGCCAGCAGCTCCTACCCATACCGGGGGGGGCGGGTGGAGCCCCAGCATTTT	CASSSYPYRGGRVEPQHF
NA	TRBV15	TRBD1	TRBJ1-6	TGTGCCACCAGCCCCCAAGGACAGGGAAATTCACCCCTCCACTTT	CATSPQGQGNSPLHF
NA	TRBV19	NA	TRBJ1-2	TGTGCCAGTAGTATAAAGGGTTGGAATGGCTACACCTTC	CASSIKGWNGYTF